This entry features one T cell receptor (beta chain) sequence. Its antigen is still unknown. Sequencing used immunoSEQ multiplex PCR; TCRdb keeps in-frame clones, though not all of them. The sample carries tens of thousands of clones, 80% to 90% recorded once. The data are from a study of a mutant IDH1 vaccine in newly diagnosed glioma. Study-level findings and limits: Top peripheral T cell clonotype shifts appeared unrelated to pseudoprogression.

The V and J ends lost 0 bases and 5 bases respectively, with 14 bases between them. The germline V gene has CDR1 MGHDK and CDR2 SYGVNS. The CDR3 extends over 15 amino acids. As to time point: baseline, week 1 (first vaccination visit). Regarding treatment: pre-vaccination baseline after standard-of-care therapy. The J gene is TRBJ2-7, the V gene TRBV25-1; no reliable D call. The sample was PBMCs, taken from a glioma patient treated with radiotherapy, temozolomide or both. The source of this sequence is a man younger than 30 with glioma. The CDR3 loop is CASSEYAGYVNEQYF. CDR3 nucleotides: TGTGCCAGCAGTGAATACGCAGGCTATGTGAACGAGCAGTACTTC.